This T cell receptor (beta chain) was identified during a study of blood T cells in healthy people across ages. The second PCR ran roughly 7 to 12 cycles with a sample-barcoded 5' primer and J-beta primers. TCRdb re-derived calls from the 5' RACE reads in MiXCR, one entry per CDR3 protein. The sample includes just under 550,000 distinct CDR3 sequences, under 30% of them seen just once. This clonotype was detected only a few times. Trimming removed 4 bases from V and 5 bases from J, with 11 bases in between. Per germline, CDR1 SGHTA and CDR2 FQGNSA. The CDR3 runs 14 residues. The sample was also linked to a second study, of T cells of mothers and their children.

The chain employs TRBV7-2 and TRBJ2-2; a possible D gene is TRBD1 (6 bases). The receptor was derived from a boy between 5 and 17 years old in good health. Sequenced sample: blood. CDR3 DNA sequence: TGTGCCAGCAGCTCCAACAGGGTTACCGGGGAGCTGTTTTTT. Translating gives CASSSNRVTGELFF.